This T cell receptor beta chain was identified in a study of identical twins. The study's findings and limits: Cord blood beta clonotypes that were abundant carried fewer insertions, and memory repertoires showed no such trend.

This CDR3 comprises 13 residues. V gave up 9 bases and J gave up 1 base, with 9 bases separating them. CDR1 and CDR2 (germline): SGHVS, FQNEAQ. This clonotype was seen only a few times. Its antigen is not known. Carrying unique molecular identifiers, the cDNA also gained a universal primer site through template switching. TCRdb passed the 5' RACE reads through MiXCR, listing each CDR3 protein once. The repertoire holds hundreds of thousands of distinct CDR3 sequences, with about 7.1% as singletons. These data also featured in a second study, about yellow fever vaccine responses in identical twins.

The sample consisted of PBMCs. This TCR was sampled from a woman under 30 in good health. The chain links TRBV7-8 to TRBJ1-4, with D perhaps matching TRBD1 (5 bases). The CDR3 DNA reads as TGTGCCAGTGCGGGGGTAACTAATGAAAAACTGTTTTTT. Translated: CASAGVTNEKLFF.